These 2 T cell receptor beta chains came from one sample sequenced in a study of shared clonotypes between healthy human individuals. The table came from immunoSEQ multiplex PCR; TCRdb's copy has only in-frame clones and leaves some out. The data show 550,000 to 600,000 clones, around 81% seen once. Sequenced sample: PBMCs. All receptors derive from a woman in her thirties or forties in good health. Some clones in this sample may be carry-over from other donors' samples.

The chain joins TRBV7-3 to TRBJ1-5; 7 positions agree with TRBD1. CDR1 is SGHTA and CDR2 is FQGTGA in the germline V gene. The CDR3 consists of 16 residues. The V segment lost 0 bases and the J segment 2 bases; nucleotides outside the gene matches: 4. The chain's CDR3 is CASSLTGGAGNQPQHF. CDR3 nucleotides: TGTGCCAGCAGCTTAACAGGGGGCGCCGGCAATCAGCCCCAGCATTTT.

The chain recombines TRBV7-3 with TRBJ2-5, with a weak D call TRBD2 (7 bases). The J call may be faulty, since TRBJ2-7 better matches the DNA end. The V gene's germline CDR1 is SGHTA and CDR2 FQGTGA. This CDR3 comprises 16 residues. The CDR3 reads CASSPGWEGTSYEQYF. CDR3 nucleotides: TGTGCCAGCAGCCCAGGATGGGAGGGGACATCCTACGAGCAGTACTTC.